The rows below give T cell receptor beta chains drawn from one sample of a study of response to subunit inactivated influenza vaccine. TCRdb independently ran MiXCR on the RT-PCR reads; one entry per CDR3 protein. The data show about 800,000 distinct CDR3 sequences, less than 25% seen once. This sample comprised PBMCs from blood, obtained about 5 days after vaccination. Receptor source: a man aged 45-65 years who received an inactivated influenza vaccine. Each CDR3 is given with its conserved first and last residue. The D gene is left open where the match is weak. Part of the rows lack a size; the others show once, few, many or a class for expanded clones.

J gene: TRBJ2-1; V gene: TRBV5-1; clone size: NA; D gene: TRBD2; CDR3 DNA: TGCGCCAGCAGCTTGGCCGTATCAGCGGGAGGGCTTACGGATGAGCAGTTCTTC; CDR3 protein: CASSLAVSAGGLTDEQFF
J gene: TRBJ1-6; V gene: TRBV9; clone size: NA; D gene: NA; CDR3 DNA: TGTGCCAGCAGTTCCTCCGGGAGGGTTTATAATTCACCCCTCCACTTT; CDR3 protein: CASSSSGRVYNSPLHF
J gene: TRBJ1-1; V gene: TRBV7-6; clone size: few; D gene: NA; CDR3 DNA: TGTGCCAGCAGCGTCGTTACGAACACTGAAGCTTTCTTT; CDR3 protein: CASSVVTNTEAFF
J gene: TRBJ1-6; V gene: TRBV9; clone size: few; D gene: NA; CDR3 DNA: TGTGCCAGCAGCGGGCCGGGGTTAGGGTCACCCCTCCACTTT; CDR3 protein: CASSGPGLGSPLHF
J gene: TRBJ2-7; V gene: TRBV7-2; clone size: once; D gene: TRBD1; CDR3 DNA: TGTGCCAGCAGCTTAGAACAGGGGGCATTCTACGAGCAGTACTTC; CDR3 protein: CASSLEQGAFYEQYF
J gene: TRBJ2-7; V gene: TRBV4-3; clone size: few; D gene: NA; CDR3 DNA: TGCGCCAGCAGCCAAGATCTACAAGTAGCTGGGAGGATTTACGAGCAGTACTTC; CDR3 protein: CASSQDLQVAGRIYEQYF
J gene: TRBJ1-1; V gene: TRBV11-2; clone size: NA; D gene: TRBD1; CDR3 DNA: TGTGCCAGCAGCTTCCCCTTGCGGGGTGGGACAGGAATTGAAGCTTTCTTT; CDR3 protein: CASSFPLRGGTGIEAFF
J gene: TRBJ2-2; V gene: TRBV7-6; clone size: NA; D gene: TRBD1; CDR3 DNA: TGTGCCAGCAGGCCCACAGGGGATAAGAACACCGGGGAGCTGTTTTTT; CDR3 protein: CASRPTGDKNTGELFF
J gene: TRBJ2-1; V gene: TRBV9; clone size: once; D gene: NA; CDR3 DNA: TGTGCCAGCAGCGTGGGGCTAGCCCCCACGAGAAATGAGCAGTTCTTC; CDR3 protein: CASSVGLAPTRNEQFF
J gene: TRBJ2-1; V gene: TRBV20-1; clone size: NA; D gene: NA; CDR3 DNA: TGCAGCTCGAGGGGGAATGAGCAGTTCTTC; CDR3 protein: CSSRGNEQFF
J gene: TRBJ2-7; V gene: TRBV9; clone size: few; D gene: NA; CDR3 DNA: TGTGCCAGCAGCGTAGTTCTCAGGGCTAACGAGCAGTACTTC; CDR3 protein: CASSVVLRANEQYF